This TCR beta chain appears in the sequencing data of a study of T cells expressing NK-cell markers (dated by TCRdb to about 2020). For the study in its entirety: In sorted CD3+CD56+NKG2C+, CD3+CD56+NKG2C- and CD3+CD56-NKG2C+ T-cell subsets from 8 or 9 donors, TCR beta-chain repertoires were profiled. Among the eight sequenced donors, only one was HCMV-seronegative, while the other seven were HCMV-seropositive. Randomly selected healthy volunteers, three men and five women, were used as the eight sequenced donors. Libraries were sequenced as 2 x 150 bp reads on Illumina HiSeq 2000/2500, MiSeq or NextSeq. Results the study describes overall, beyond this receptor: Whether the expanded NKG2C-expressing T cell clones were specific for HCMV antigens remained unclear. In six donors, the dominant CD3+CD56+NKG2C+ clonotypes ranked among the top 10 CD8+ clonotypes, making up roughly 1.0-7.0% of CD8+ T cells. Those dominant clonotypes were again the most abundant among CD3+CD56-NKG2C+ cells in a handful of donors, at roughly 25-65%.

Comment on this clonotype: The antigen this receptor binds is unknown.

Sequenced on an Illumina HiSeq 2000. TCR beta cDNA libraries were made by 5'RACE template switching that added a universal primer site and unique molecular identifiers. cDNA synthesis was primed from the TCR beta constant segment and was followed by two successive PCR amplification steps. On the study's bioinformatics: Reads were demultiplexed and grouped by UMI with MIGEC, and clonotypes were assembled and quantified with MiTCR. Only TCR cDNA sequences supported by at least two reads were kept to exclude erroneous sequences. The tcR package was used for downstream repertoire analysis, and clonotypes were matched across fractions by CDR3 nucleotide sequence plus V segment. VDJmatch was used to annotate antigen specificity against VDJdb, with one amino acid substitution allowed in CDR3. Based on TCRdb reprocessing of the reads, there is one entry per CDR3 protein sequence, and DNA is missing. The authors' filters were not applied to this entry. This sample's table carries about 260,000 distinct CDR3 sequences. The ten largest make up about 4% of the sample.

Including cysteine and phenylalanine, the CDR3 has 16 amino acids. DNA was not recorded. From the germline V gene (reference sequence), CDR1 is LNHNV and CDR2 is YYDKDF. HCMV serostatus was determined by detecting HCMV-specific IgG in serum with a commercial ELISA kit. Ficoll density gradient centrifugation was used to isolate peripheral blood mononuclear cells from blood. This receptor was identified in a woman between 18 and 69 years old in good health. The sequenced material came from blood T cells: a sorted CD56 or NKG2C T cell subset, CD4+ or CD8+ T cells, or bulk PBMC T cells (not recorded which). The rearranged chain carries TRBV15 and TRBJ2-1; TCRdb's assignment of TRBD2 cannot be checked, as there is no DNA. The CDR3 here reads CATSRDRTSGYNEQFF.